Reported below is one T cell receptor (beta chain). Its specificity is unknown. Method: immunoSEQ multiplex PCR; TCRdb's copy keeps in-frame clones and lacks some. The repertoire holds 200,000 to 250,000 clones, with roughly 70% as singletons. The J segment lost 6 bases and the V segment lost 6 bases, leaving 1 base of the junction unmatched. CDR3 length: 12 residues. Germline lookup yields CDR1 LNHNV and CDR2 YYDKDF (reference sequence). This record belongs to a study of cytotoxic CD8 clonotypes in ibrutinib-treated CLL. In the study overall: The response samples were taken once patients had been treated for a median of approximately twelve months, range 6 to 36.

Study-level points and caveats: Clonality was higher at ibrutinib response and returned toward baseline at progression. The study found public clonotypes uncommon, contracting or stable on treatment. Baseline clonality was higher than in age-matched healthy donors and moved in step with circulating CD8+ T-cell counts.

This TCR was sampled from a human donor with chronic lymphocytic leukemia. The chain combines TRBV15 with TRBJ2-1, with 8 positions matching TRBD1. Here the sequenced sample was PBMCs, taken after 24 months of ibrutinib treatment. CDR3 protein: CATRGQGNEQFF. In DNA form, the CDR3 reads TGTGCCACCAGAGGACAGGGCAATGAGCAGTTCTTC.